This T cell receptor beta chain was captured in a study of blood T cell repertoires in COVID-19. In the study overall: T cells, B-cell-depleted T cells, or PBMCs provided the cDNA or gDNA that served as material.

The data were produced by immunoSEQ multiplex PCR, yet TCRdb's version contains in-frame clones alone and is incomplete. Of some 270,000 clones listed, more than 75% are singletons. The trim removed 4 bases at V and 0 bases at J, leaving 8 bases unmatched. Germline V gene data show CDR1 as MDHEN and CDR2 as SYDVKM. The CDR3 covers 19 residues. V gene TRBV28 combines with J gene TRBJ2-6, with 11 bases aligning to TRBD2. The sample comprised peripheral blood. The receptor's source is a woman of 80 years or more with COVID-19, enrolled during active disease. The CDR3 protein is CASSSPGTSGLSGANVLTF. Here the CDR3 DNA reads TGTGCCAGCAGTTCCCCCGGGACTAGCGGACTCTCTGGGGCCAACGTCCTGACTTTC.